This section outlines one TCR beta chain sequence together with its context. This sample was included in a study of T cell repertoires in cytomegalovirus infection. TCRdb re-called the reads through MiXCR, storing one row per CDR3 protein. This table has roughly 600,000 distinct CDR3 sequences, approximately 25% appearing once. CDR3 size: 14 residues. CDR1 MGHRA and CDR2 YSYEKL come from the germline V gene. V was pared by 4 bases and J by 2 bases, with 9 bases between. Material: CD8+ T cells from PBMCs. The J gene is TRBJ2-1, the V gene TRBV4-1; D unresolved. This receptor was identified in a human donor in good health (CMV status not recorded). Some clones in this sample may be carry-over from other donors' samples. The CDR3 region is CASSLSPTYNEQFF. The DNA for the CDR3 is TGCGCCAGCAGCCTGAGCCCCACCTACAATGAGCAGTTCTTC.